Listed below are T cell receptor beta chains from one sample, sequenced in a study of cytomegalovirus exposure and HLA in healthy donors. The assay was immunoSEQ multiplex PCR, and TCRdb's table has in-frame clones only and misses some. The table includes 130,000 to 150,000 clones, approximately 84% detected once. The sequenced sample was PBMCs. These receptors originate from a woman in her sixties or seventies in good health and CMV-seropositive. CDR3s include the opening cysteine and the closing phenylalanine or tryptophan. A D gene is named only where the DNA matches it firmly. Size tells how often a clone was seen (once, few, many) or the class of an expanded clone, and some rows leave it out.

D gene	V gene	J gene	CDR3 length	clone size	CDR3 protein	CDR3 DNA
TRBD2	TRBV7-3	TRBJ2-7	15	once	CASSITSGGNYEQYF	TGTGCCAGCAGCATTACTAGCGGGGGTAACTACGAGCAGTACTTC
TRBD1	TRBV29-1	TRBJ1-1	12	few	CSVDLGQAEAFF	TGCAGCGTTGACTTGGGACAGGCTGAAGCTTTCTTT
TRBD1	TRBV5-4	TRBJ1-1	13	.	CASRQGEIAEAFF	TGTGCCAGCCGACAGGGGGAGATCGCTGAAGCTTTCTTT
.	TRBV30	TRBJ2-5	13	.	CAWSARGRETQYF	TGTGCCTGGAGCGCTCGAGGGCGAGAGACCCAGTACTTC
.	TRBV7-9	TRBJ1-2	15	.	CASSSSTVTNYGYTF	TGTGCCAGCAGCTCCTCGACAGTTACTAACTATGGCTACACCTTC
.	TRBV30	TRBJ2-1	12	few	CAWSPGYNEQFF	TGTGCCTGGAGTCCGGGGTACAATGAGCAGTTCTTC
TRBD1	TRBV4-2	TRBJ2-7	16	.	CASSLKNSDRGGEQYF	TGTGCCAGCAGCCTGAAGAATTCGGACAGGGGGGGCGAGCAGTACTTC
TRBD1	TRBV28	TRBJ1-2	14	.	CASSLDREDYGYTF	TGTGCCAGCAGTCTGGACAGGGAGGACTATGGCTACACCTTC
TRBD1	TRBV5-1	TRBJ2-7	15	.	CASTPGQGSVHEQYF	TGCGCCAGTACCCCGGGACAGGGTTCTGTCCACGAGCAGTACTTC
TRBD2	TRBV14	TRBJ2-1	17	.	CASSQDRGLAMGNEQFF	TGTGCCAGCAGCCAAGATAGAGGACTAGCGATGGGCAATGAGCAGTTCTTC
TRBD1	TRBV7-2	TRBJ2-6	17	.	CASSTGTGLLGANVLTF	TGTGCCAGCAGCACCGGGACAGGGCTTCTTGGGGCCAACGTCCTGACTTTC
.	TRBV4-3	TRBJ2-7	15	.	CASSQGTGSSYEQYF	TGCGCCAGCAGCCAAGGTACAGGGAGCTCCTACGAGCAGTACTTC
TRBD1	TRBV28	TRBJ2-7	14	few	CASGYRGRSYEQYF	TGTGCCAGTGGGTACAGGGGACGTAGCTACGAGCAGTACTTC
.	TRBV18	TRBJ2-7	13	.	CASSPGGVYEQYF	TGTGCCAGCTCACCAGGGGGCGTCTACGAGCAGTACTTC
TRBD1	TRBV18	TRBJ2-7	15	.	CASSTGTGGAYEQYF	TGTGCCAGCTCAACCGGGACAGGGGGCGCGTACGAGCAGTACTTC
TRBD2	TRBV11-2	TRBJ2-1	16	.	CASRGPGDYPPNEQFF	TGTGCCAGCAGGGGACCGGGGGACTACCCCCCAAATGAGCAGTTCTTC
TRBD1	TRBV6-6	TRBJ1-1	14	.	CASKMGQGGLGAFF	TGTGCCAGCAAGATGGGACAGGGGGGCTTAGGGGCTTTCTTT
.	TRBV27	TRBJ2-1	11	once	CATLAGNEQFF	TGTGCCACTCTGGCGGGTAATGAGCAGTTCTTC
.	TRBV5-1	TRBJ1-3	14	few	CASSMQGGRNTIYF	TGCGCCAGCAGCATGCAGGGTGGAAGAAACACCATATATTTT
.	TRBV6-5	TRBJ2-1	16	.	CASSYWAGAVDNEQFF	TGTGCCAGCAGTTACTGGGCAGGGGCAGTAGACAATGAGCAGTTCTTC
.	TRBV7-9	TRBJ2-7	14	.	CASSNRDISYEQYF	TGTGCCAGCAGCAACCGGGACATCTCCTACGAGCAGTACTTC
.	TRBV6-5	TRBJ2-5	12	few	CASSSAGAPQYF	TGTGCCAGCAGCTCCGCGGGGGCGCCTCAGTACTTC
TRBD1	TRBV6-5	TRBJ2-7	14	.	CASSPQQGINEQYF	TGTGCCAGCAGCCCTCAACAGGGGATCAACGAGCAGTACTTC
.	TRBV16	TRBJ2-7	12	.	CASSSNRDEQYF	TGTGCCAGCAGCAGTAACAGGGACGAGCAGTACTTC
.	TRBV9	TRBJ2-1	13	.	CASSVGLVNEQFF	TGTGCCAGCAGCGTAGGATTAGTCAATGAGCAGTTCTTC
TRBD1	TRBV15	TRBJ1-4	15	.	CATSRDRDRYQKLFF	TGTGCCACCAGCAGAGATCGGGACAGATACCAAAAACTGTTTTTT
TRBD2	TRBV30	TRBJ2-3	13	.	CAWKVWREDTQYF	TGTGCCTGGAAAGTTTGGCGGGAGGATACGCAGTATTTT
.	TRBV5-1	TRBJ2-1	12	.	CASSLYYNEQFF	TGCGCCAGCAGCTTGTACTACAATGAGCAGTTCTTC
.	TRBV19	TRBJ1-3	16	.	CASSSAAANSGNTIYF	TGTGCCAGTAGTAGTGCGGCAGCCAACTCTGGAAACACCATATATTTT
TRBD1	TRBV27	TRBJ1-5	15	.	CASSSTGGSNQPQHF	TGTGCCAGCAGTTCAACAGGGGGCAGCAATCAGCCCCAGCATTTT
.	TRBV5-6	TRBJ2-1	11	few	CASSQYNEQFF	TGTGCCAGCAGCCAATACAATGAGCAGTTCTTC
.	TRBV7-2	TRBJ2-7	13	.	CASSSRRAYEQYF	TGTGCCAGCAGCTCTCGCAGGGCCTACGAGCAGTACTTC
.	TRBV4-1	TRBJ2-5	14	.	CASSRRTTEEAQYF	TGCGCCAGCAGCCGCCGGACTACCGAAGAGGCCCAGTACTTC
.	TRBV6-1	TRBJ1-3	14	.	CASSGGESGNTIYF	TGTGCCAGCTCAGGCGGGGAATCTGGAAACACCATATATTTT
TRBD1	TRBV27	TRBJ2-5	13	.	CASGQGAKETQYF	TGTGCCAGCGGACAGGGGGCCAAAGAGACCCAGTACTTC
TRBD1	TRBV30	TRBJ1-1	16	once	CAWSAGMVGTGGVAFF	TGTGCCTGGAGTGCGGGGATGGTAGGGACAGGGGGCGTAGCTTTCTTT
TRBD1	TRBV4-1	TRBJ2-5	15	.	CASSRRGLAQETQHF	TGCGCCAGCAGCCGCAGGGGGCTAGCTCAAGAGACCCAGCACTTC
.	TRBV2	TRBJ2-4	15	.	CASKRSQAGENIQYF	TGTGCCAGCAAGAGGTCCCAGGCAGGGGAAAACATTCAGTACTTC
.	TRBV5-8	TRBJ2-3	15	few	CASSRDGSGADTQYF	TGTGCCAGCAGCCGGGACGGGTCGGGGGCAGATACGCAGTATTTT
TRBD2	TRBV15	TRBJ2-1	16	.	CATSKLLAGGVNEQFF	TGTGCCACCAGCAAACTGCTAGCGGGAGGAGTCAATGAGCAGTTCTTC
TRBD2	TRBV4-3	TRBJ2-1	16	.	CASSQDTAGGPNEQFF	TGCGCCAGCAGCCAAGATACAGCGGGAGGGCCTAATGAGCAGTTCTTC
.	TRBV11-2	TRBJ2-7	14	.	CASSSRDFSYEQYF	TGTGCCAGCAGCTCAAGGGACTTCTCCTACGAGCAGTACTTC
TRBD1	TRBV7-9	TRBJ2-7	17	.	CASSDILAGDRGYEQYF	TGTGCCAGCAGCGATATTTTGGCCGGGGACAGGGGTTACGAGCAGTACTTC
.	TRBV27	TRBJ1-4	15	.	CASSFRRDANEKLFF	TGTGCCAGCAGTTTTAGGAGGGACGCTAATGAAAAACTGTTTTTT